This entry describes one TCR beta chain. Its cognate antigen is unknown. Clones were sequenced by immunoSEQ multiplex PCR, and TCRdb holds only the in-frame ones, with some missing. The sample holds 75,000 to 95,000 clones, roughly 90% seen once. CDR1 is SGHRS, CDR2 YFSETQ, per germline. The length of the CDR3 is 16 residues. J lost 4 bases, V lost 0 bases, and 4 bases had no gene match. This specimen comes from a study of PD-L1 blockade in urothelial cancer. Whole-study context: Atezolizumab was started by patients around 2014 at 1,200 mg intravenously every 3 weeks. Each patient had 0 to 3 earlier chemotherapy regimens.

Study findings and constraints: Tumor-associated TCR clones expanded more in blood at 3 weeks in patients with durable benefit.

Samples were collected from each patient before treatment and during treatment. Each patient gave between 1 and 8 of them in total. The sequence derives from a man in his sixties with urothelial cancer. Here the sequenced sample was PBMCs, taken around atezolizumab (anti-PD-L1) treatment. V usage is TRBV5-1 and J usage is TRBJ2-2; 9 positions match TRBD1. Here the CDR3 reads CASSLAGTGFTGELFF. CDR3 in DNA: TGCGCCAGCAGCTTGGCCGGGACAGGGTTCACCGGGGAGCTGTTTTTT. The complete variable domain, with remaining parts taken from reference TRBV5-1 and TRBJ2-2, reads KAGVTQTPRYLIKTRGQQVTLSCSPISGHRSVSWYQQTPGQGLQFLFEYFSETQRNKGNFPGRFSGRQFSNSRSEMNVSTLELGDSALYLCASSLAGTGFTGELFFGEGSRLTVL.